The present TCR beta chain was sequenced within a study of shared clonotypes between healthy human individuals. CDR3 size: 12 residues. The V end lost 5 bases, the J end lost 7 bases, and 12 bases lay between the germline ends. Germline V gene data show CDR1 as SEHNR and CDR2 as FQNEAQ (reference sequence). Original analysis: ImmunoSEQ only sent back junction sequences with no quality scores, so filtering was done differently. Some clones are missing from TCRdb's copy, which holds only in-frame ones; the method was immunoSEQ multiplex PCR. V, J and clone size are taken as reported in that table, and D and trimming were inferred from the DNA itself. The top ten clones hold approximately 24% of a sample with about 680,000 clones, about 90% of them seen once. Only CD45RO-negative cells positively selected for CCR7 counted as naive CD8 cells, so terminally differentiated effector memory CD45RA+ cells were excluded.

Overall study results and limits: The sole specimen, blood, was sampled, and tissue repertoires likely differ. The generation probabilities recorded for non-shared clonotypes fell below those of clonotypes shared by all four donors. Several donors showed sharing of around 5.3% of naive CD4 clonotypes.

A note on this clone: Antigen: not known.

Sequenced sample: naive CD8+ T cells sorted from blood. This sequence originates from a man younger than 40 in good health. V and J are TRBV7-9 and TRBJ2-7, with D perhaps assigned TRBD1 or TRBD2 (5 bases each). The CDR3 loop reads CASSPRDGEQYF. CDR3 coding DNA: TGTGCCAGCAGCCCCAGGGACGGGGAGCAGTACTTC.